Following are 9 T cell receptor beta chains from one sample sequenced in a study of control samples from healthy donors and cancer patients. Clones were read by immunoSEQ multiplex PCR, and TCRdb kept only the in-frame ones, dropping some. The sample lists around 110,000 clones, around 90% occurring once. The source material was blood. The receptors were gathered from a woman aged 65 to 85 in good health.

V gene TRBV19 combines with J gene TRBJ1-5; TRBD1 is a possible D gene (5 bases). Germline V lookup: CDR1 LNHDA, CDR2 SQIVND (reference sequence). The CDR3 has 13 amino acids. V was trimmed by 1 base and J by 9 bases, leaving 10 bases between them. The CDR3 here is CASSIGPGGPQHF. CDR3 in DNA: TGTGCCAGTAGTATAGGGCCCGGGGGGCCCCAGCATTTT.

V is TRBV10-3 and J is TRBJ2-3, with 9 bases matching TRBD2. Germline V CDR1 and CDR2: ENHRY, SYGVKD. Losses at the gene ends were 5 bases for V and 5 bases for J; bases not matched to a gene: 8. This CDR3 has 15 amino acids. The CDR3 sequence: CAISKIAGVEDTQYF. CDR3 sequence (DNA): TGTGCCATCAGTAAAATAGCGGGGGTTGAAGATACGCAGTATTTT.

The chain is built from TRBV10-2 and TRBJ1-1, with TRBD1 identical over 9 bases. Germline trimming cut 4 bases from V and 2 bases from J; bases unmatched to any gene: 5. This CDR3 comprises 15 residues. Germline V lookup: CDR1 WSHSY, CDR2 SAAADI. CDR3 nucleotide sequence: TGCGCCAGCAGTGCGCCGGGACAGGGAAACACTGAAGCTTTCTTT. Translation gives CASSAPGQGNTEAFF.

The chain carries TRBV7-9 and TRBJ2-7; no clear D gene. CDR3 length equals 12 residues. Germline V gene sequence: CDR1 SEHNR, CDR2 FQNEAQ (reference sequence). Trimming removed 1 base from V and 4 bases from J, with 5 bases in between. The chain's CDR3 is CASSLDTYEQYF. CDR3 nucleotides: TGTGCCAGCAGCTTAGACACTTACGAGCAGTACTTC.

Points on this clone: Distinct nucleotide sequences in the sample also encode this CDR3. The CDR3 region has the DNA TGTGCCAGCAGCTCACCCAGGGTGGGGGGCACTGAAGCTTTCTTT. The encoded protein is CASSSPRVGGTEAFF. The chain employs TRBV5-4 and TRBJ1-1; D is perhaps TRBD1 (5 bases). The CDR3 consists of 15 residues. The V end was cut by 3 bases, the J end by 4 bases, with 16 bases between. The germline CDR1 and CDR2 sequences are SGHNT and YYREEE (reference sequence).

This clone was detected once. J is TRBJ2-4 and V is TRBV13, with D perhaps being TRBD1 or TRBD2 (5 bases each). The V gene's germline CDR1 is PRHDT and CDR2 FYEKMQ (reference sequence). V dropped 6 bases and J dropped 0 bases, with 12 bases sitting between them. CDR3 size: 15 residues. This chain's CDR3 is CASSSSGLAKNIQYF. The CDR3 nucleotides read TGTGCCAGCAGTTCGTCGGGGCTAGCCAAAAACATTCAGTACTTC.

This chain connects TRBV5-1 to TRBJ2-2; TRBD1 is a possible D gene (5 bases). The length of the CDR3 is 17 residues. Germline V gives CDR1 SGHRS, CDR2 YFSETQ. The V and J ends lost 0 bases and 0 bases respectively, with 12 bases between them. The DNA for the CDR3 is TGCGCCAGCAGCTTGGCCCCACAGGCTTCGAACACCGGGGAGCTGTTTTTT. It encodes CASSLAPQASNTGELFF.

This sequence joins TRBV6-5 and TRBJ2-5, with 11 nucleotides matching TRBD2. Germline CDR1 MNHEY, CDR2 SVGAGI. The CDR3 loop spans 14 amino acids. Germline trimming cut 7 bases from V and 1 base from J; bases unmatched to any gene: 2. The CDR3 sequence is CASTLAGGQETQYF. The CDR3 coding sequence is TGTGCCAGCACCCTAGCGGGGGGCCAAGAGACCCAGTACTTC.

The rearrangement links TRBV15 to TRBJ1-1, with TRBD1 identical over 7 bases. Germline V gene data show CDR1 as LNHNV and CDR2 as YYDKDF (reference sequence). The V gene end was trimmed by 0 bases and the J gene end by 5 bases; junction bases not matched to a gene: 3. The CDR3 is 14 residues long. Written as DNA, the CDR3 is TGTGCCACCAGCAGAGATAGCAGGGGGACTGAAGCTTTCTTT. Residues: CATSRDSRGTEAFF.